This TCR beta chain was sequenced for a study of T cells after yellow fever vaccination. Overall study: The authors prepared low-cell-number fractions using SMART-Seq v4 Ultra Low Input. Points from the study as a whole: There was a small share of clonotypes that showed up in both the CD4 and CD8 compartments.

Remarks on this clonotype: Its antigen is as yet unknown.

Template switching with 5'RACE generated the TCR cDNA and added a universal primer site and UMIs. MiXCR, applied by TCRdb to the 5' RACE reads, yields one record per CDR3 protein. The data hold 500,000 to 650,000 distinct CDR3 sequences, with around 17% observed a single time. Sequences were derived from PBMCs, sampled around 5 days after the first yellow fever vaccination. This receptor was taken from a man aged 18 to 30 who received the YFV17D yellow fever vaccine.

The CDR3 nucleotides read TGTGCCAGCAGCTTGGGCGAGCAGCGATACAATGAGCAGTTCTTC. It encodes CASSLGEQRYNEQFF. The chain combines TRBV7-2 with TRBJ2-1; D gene uncertain. Germline values: CDR1 SGHTA, CDR2 FQGNSA. Trimming removed 3 bases at V and 4 bases at J, with 13 bases between. The CDR3 loop spans 15 amino acids. The variable domain in full, with the rest retrieved from reference TRBV7-2 and TRBJ2-1, is GAGVSQSPSNKVTEKGKDVELRCDPISGHTALYWYRQSLGQGLEFLIYFQGNSAPDKSGLPSDRFSAERTGGSVSTLTIQRTQQEDSAVYLCASSLGEQRYNEQFFGPGTRLTVL.